This T cell receptor beta chain originates from a study of CD8+ T cells in alopecia areata. V lost 6 bases and J lost 8, with 11 bases in between. The CDR3 is made up of 12 amino acids. Germline V lookup: CDR1 SGHTA, CDR2 FQGTGA. The treatment denotes: oral pan-JAK inhibitor, 5-10 mg twice daily. As the sequencing template, cDNA was produced by extracting RNA and reverse transcribing it. Using immunoSEQ multiplex PCR, the repertoire was profiled, and TCRdb retains in-frame clones only, with some absent. The table shows about 200,000 clones, with 35% to 40% occurring only once. This clone has just a few counts.

This TCR was recovered from a human donor with alopecia areata. The rearrangement uses TRBV7-3 and TRBJ2-1, with D uncertain. Sequenced here: CD4+ T cells sorted from blood, sampled at approximately week 30, from a patient treated with tofacitinib. CDR3 in DNA: TGTGCCAGCAGTTCCCTCGCCCATGAGCAGTTCTTC. The encoded protein is CASSSLAHEQFF.